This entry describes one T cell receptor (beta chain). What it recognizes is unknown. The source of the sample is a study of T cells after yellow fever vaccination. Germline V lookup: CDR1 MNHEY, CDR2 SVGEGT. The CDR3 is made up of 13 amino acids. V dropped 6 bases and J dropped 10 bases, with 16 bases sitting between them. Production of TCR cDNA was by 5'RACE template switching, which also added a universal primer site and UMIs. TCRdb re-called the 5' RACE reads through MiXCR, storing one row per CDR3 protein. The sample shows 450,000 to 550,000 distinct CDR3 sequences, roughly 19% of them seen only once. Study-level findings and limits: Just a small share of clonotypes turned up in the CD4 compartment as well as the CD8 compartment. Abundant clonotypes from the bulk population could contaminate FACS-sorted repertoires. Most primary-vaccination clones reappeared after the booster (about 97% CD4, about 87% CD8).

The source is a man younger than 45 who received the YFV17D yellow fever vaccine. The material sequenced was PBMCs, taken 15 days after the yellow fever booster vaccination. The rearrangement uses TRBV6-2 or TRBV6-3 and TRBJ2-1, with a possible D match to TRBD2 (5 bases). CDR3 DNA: TGTGCCAGCAGCCCTGGACTGGCTTTCGAGCAGTTCTTC. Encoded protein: CASSPGLAFEQFF.